The 27 T cell receptor beta chains given below trace back to one sample, sequenced in a study of blood T cell repertoires in COVID-19. Some clones are missing from TCRdb's copy, which holds only in-frame ones; the method was immunoSEQ multiplex PCR. The sample shows over 80,000 clones, roughly 70% of them seen only once. Sequenced input: peripheral blood. The origin of the receptors is a man in his 70s with COVID-19, enrolled during active disease.

The DNA for the CDR3 is TGCGCCAGCAGCCAGGCTAGCGGCAATGAGCAGTTCTTC. Translating gives CASSQASGNEQFF. This rearrangement joins TRBV4-3 to TRBJ2-1; 7 bases fit TRBD2. Trimming at V came to 3 bases and at J to 6 bases, leaving 2 bases not matched to a gene. The CDR3 loop spans 13 amino acids. Germline V gene data show CDR1 as LGHNA and CDR2 as YSLEER.

The chain has TRBV2 and TRBJ1-1; D might be TRBD1 (6 bases). In germline, CDR1 is SNHLY, CDR2 FYNNEI. This CDR3 has 14 amino acids. V was shortened by 10 bases and J by 3 bases, with 18 bases between the two germline ends. The CDR3 DNA reads as TGTGCCATAACACGGCAGGGGAGAGACACTGAAGCTTTCTTT. This gives the protein CAITRQGRDTEAFF.

This clone was counted between two and nine times. The chain is built from TRBV6-6 and TRBJ2-7, with a tentative D call TRBD1 (5 bases). The V gene lost 0 bases and the J gene lost 7 bases, with 10 bases spanning the gap. In germline, CDR1 is MNHNY, CDR2 SVGAGI (reference sequence). This CDR3 spans 13 amino acids. The CDR3 sequence is CASSYSKGWEQYF. The DNA of the CDR3 is TGTGCCAGCAGTTACTCAAAGGGGTGGGAGCAGTACTTC.

V is TRBV7-2 and J is TRBJ2-7; 13 positions agree with TRBD2. The CDR3 is 15 amino acids. V lost 5 bases and J lost 7; bases outside the gene matches: 8. Germline V gene lookup returns CDR1 SGHTA and CDR2 FQGNSA. For the CDR3, the DNA is TGTGCCAGCAGCGCGGGGACTAGCGGGAACTTAGAGCAGTACTTC. As protein: CASSAGTSGNLEQYF.

This clone was seen just once. This chain joins TRBV7-2 and TRBJ2-1, with D possibly TRBD1 on 5 matching bases. V was clipped by 2 bases and J by 1 base, with 9 bases between them. CDR1 SGHTA and CDR2 FQGNSA come from the germline V gene. The CDR3 extends over 15 amino acids. The CDR3 spells CASSLYAGSYNEQFF. Here the CDR3 DNA reads TGTGCCAGCAGCTTATACGCAGGGTCCTACAATGAGCAGTTCTTC.

This clone appeared a single time. Other DNA variants within this sample encode the same CDR3. V gene TRBV28 combines with J gene TRBJ1-1, with D uncertain. V was shortened by 5 bases and J by 0 bases, with 10 bases between the two germline ends. This CDR3 has 14 amino acids. The germline CDR1 and CDR2 sequences are MDHEN and SYDVKM. The CDR3 DNA follows: TGTGCCAGCAGTCTAGCGGGGATGAACACTGAAGCTTTCTTT. Translating it yields CASSLAGMNTEAFF.

This clone occurred a few times. The identical CDR3 is also encoded by other nucleotide sequences in the sample. V gene TRBV28 combines with J gene TRBJ1-2; TRBD1 agrees at 9 bases. Germline V gives CDR1 MDHEN, CDR2 SYDVKM. V was clipped by 3 bases and J by 3 bases; unmatched bases: 5. This CDR3 is built from 15 residues. DNA of the CDR3: TGTGCCAGCAGTTTCGGGACAGGGAGGGACTATGGCTACACCTTC. Translating it yields CASSFGTGRDYGYTF.

The genes are TRBV5-6 and TRBJ1-5; D unresolved. The CDR3 runs to 13 residues. V was cut by 4 bases and J by 4 bases, with 9 bases left in between. In germline, CDR1 is SGHDT, CDR2 YYEEEE. CDR3 loop: CASSQTRNQPQHF. CDR3 DNA: TGTGCCAGCAGCCAGACTAGGAATCAGCCCCAGCATTTT.

This clone was observed a few times. The V gene is TRBV5-6, the J gene TRBJ1-5; possible D gene TRBD1, 5 bases. Trimming left V 3 bases short and J 5 bases short, with 15 bases between. Germline V gene sequence: CDR1 SGHDT, CDR2 YYEEEE. The CDR3 length is 15 residues. The DNA for the CDR3 is TGTGCCAGCAGCTCGGGACTGAACGCGGATCAGCCCCAGCATTTT. Translating it yields CASSSGLNADQPQHF.

The J gene is TRBJ2-7, the V gene TRBV6-5; D may be TRBD2 (6 bases). The CDR3 totals 15 residues. Looked up from germline, CDR1 is MNHEY and CDR2 is SVGAGI. V gave up 6 bases and J gave up 4 bases, with 19 bases separating them. The CDR3 protein is CASSPRRGEVYEQYF. CDR3 nucleotide sequence: TGTGCCAGCAGCCCGCGGAGGGGAGAAGTGTACGAGCAGTACTTC.

The chain uses TRBV24-1 and TRBJ1-5, with D perhaps matching TRBD1 (6 bases). V lost 2 bases to trimming and J lost 5 bases, with 12 bases between them. There are 15 residues in the CDR3. Looked up from germline, CDR1 is KGHDR and CDR2 is SFDVKD. The CDR3, as DNA: TGTGCCACCAGTGATTCTCAGGGGTGGGATCAGCCCCAGCATTTT. Translating it yields CATSDSQGWDQPQHF.

This clone appeared many times. This chain connects TRBV20-1 to TRBJ2-5; 9 nucleotides line up with TRBD1. Germline V CDR1 and CDR2: DFQATT, SNEGSKA (reference sequence). Unmatched junction bases numbered 8, after V lost 3 bases and J lost 0 bases. CDR3 length: 16 residues. The CDR3 is CSASPQGQGHQETQYF. CDR3 bases: TGCAGTGCTAGTCCCCAGGGACAGGGTCACCAAGAGACCCAGTACTTC.

This chain joins TRBV4-3 and TRBJ1-1, with TRBD1 identical over 7 bases. V was pared by 4 bases and J by 4 bases, with 3 bases of the junction left unmatched. Germline CDR1 is LGHNA and CDR2 is YSLEER. CDR3 length: 13 residues. CDR3 DNA: TGCGCCAGCAGCCTAGGACAGGCCACTGAAGCTTTCTTT. Its protein is CASSLGQATEAFF.

The V call is TRBV19, the J call TRBJ2-1, with 14 nucleotides matching TRBD2. CDR1 and CDR2 (germline): LNHDA, SQIVND (reference sequence). The V gene end was trimmed by 7 bases and the J gene end by 0 bases; junction bases not matched to a gene: 2. The CDR3 sequence is 16 residues long. The CDR3 is CASTGTSGSSYNEQFF. The CDR3 nucleotides read TGTGCCAGTACTGGGACTAGCGGGAGCTCCTACAATGAGCAGTTCTTC.

The V gene is TRBV28, the J gene TRBJ2-1; D unclear. Germline-derived CDR1 and CDR2 are MDHEN and SYDVKM. The CDR3 is made up of 15 amino acids. V was shortened by 2 bases and J by 4 bases, with 12 bases between the two germline ends. CDR3 nucleotide sequence: TGTGCCAGCAGTTTACCCTCCTACTCTTACAATGAGCAGTTCTTC. Its protein product is CASSLPSYSYNEQFF.

This chain links TRBV5-1 with TRBJ1-4, with TRBD1 matching 7 bases. This CDR3 spans 14 amino acids. V lost 3 bases and J lost 8; bases outside the gene matches: 7. In germline, CDR1 is SGHRS, CDR2 YFSETQ. CDR3 residues: CASSSGTVGEKLFF. CDR3 DNA sequence: TGCGCCAGCAGCTCCGGGACAGTAGGCGAAAAACTGTTTTTT.

The chain has TRBV20-1 and TRBJ2-7; no reliable D call. Trimming cost V 3 bases and J 5 bases, with 11 bases left between them. The CDR3 extends over 12 amino acids. Germline CDR1 and CDR2: DFQATT and SNEGSKA (reference sequence). CDR3 residues: CSASEQFDEQYF. As DNA, the CDR3 is TGCAGTGCTAGTGAGCAGTTTGACGAGCAGTACTTC.

In this sample, this clone turned up a few times. The J gene is TRBJ2-4, the V gene TRBV5-1, with 7 positions matching TRBD1. This CDR3 is built from 14 residues. Germline loops: CDR1 SGHRS, CDR2 YFSETQ. The junction had 4 bases not matched to a gene; V was cut back by 3 bases and J by 4 bases. CDR3 DNA: TGCGCCAGCAGCTCCGGGACAGAAAAAAACATTCAGTACTTC. Translating it yields CASSSGTEKNIQYF. Based on the CDR3 plus reference TRBV5-1 and TRBJ2-4, the full variable domain is KAGVTQTPRYLIKTRGQQVTLSCSPISGHRSVSWYQQTPGQGLQFLFEYFSETQRNKGNFPGRFSGRQFSNSRSEMNVSTLELGDSALYLCASSSGTEKNIQYFGAGTRLSVL.

The chain employs TRBV18 and TRBJ1-5; no clear D gene. V lost 1 base and J 3 bases, leaving 4 bases between the germline ends. The CDR3 extends over 13 amino acids. Germline CDR1 reads KGHSH; CDR2 reads LQKENI. CDR3 region: CASSPHLNQPQHF. CDR3 DNA: TGTGCCAGCTCACCACATCTCAATCAGCCCCAGCATTTT.

The rearrangement uses TRBV30 and TRBJ1-2; D ambiguous. Trimming cost V 0 bases and J 8 bases, with 10 bases left between them. The CDR3 totals 12 residues. The germline V gene encodes CDR1 GTSNPN and CDR2 SVGIG (reference sequence). This CDR3 is CAWSVVGSGYTF. The CDR3 DNA sequence: TGTGCCTGGAGTGTAGTGGGCTCGGGCTACACCTTC.

This clone was found once. The chain is built from TRBV2 and TRBJ1-3; D remains ambiguous. The CDR3 consists of 16 residues. V was clipped by 4 bases and J by 4 bases, with 17 bases between them. The germline V gene has CDR1 SNHLY and CDR2 FYNNEI. In DNA form, the CDR3 reads TGTGCCAGCAGTGTTGACTTACGGATGGCCGGAAACACCATATATTTT. Its translation: CASSVDLRMAGNTIYF.

DNA for the CDR3: TGTGCCAGTCAGATTCACACTGAAGCTTTCTTT. Translated, it gives CASQIHTEAFF. This chain joins TRBV6-5 and TRBJ1-1; D unresolved. CDR3 length: 11 amino acids. Trimming removed 9 bases from V and 3 bases from J, with 8 bases in between. The germline V gene has CDR1 MNHEY and CDR2 SVGAGI.

The V gene is TRBV5-1, the J gene TRBJ2-7; D perhaps matches TRBD1 (6 bases). There are 14 residues in the CDR3. The germline V gene has CDR1 SGHRS and CDR2 YFSETQ. V dropped 0 bases and J dropped 0 bases, with 7 bases sitting between them. DNA for the CDR3: TGCGCCAGCAGCTTGGGACAGGTCTCCTACGAGCAGTACTTC. Amino acid sequence: CASSLGQVSYEQYF. The whole variable domain, filled in from reference TRBV5-1 and TRBJ2-7, reads KAGVTQTPRYLIKTRGQQVTLSCSPISGHRSVSWYQQTPGQGLQFLFEYFSETQRNKGNFPGRFSGRQFSNSRSEMNVSTLELGDSALYLCASSLGQVSYEQYFGPGTRLTVT.

The rearrangement joins TRBV30 to TRBJ1-5; D not resolved. CDR1 and CDR2 (germline): GTSNPN, SVGIG (reference sequence). The V end lost 2 bases, the J end lost 5 bases, and 10 bases lay between the germline ends. This CDR3 contains 13 residues. This CDR3 reads CAWSKGGYQPQHF. In DNA form, the CDR3 reads TGTGCCTGGAGTAAGGGAGGGTATCAGCCCCAGCATTTT. Complete variable domain (other parts from reference TRBV30 and TRBJ1-5): SQTIHQWPATLVQPVGSPLSLECTVEGTSNPNLYWYRQAAGRGLQLLFYSVGIGQISSEVPQNLSASRPQDRQFILSSKKLLLSDSGFYLCAWSKGGYQPQHFGDGTRLSIL.

The chain uses TRBV5-1 and TRBJ2-7; TRBD2 matches 8 bases. Germline CDR1 reads SGHRS; CDR2 reads YFSETQ. The CDR3 is 13 residues long. The V gene end was trimmed by 3 bases and the J gene end by 5 bases; junction bases not matched to a gene: 4. CDR3: CASSSVTSDEQYF. In DNA form, the CDR3 reads TGCGCCAGCAGCTCGGTGACTAGCGACGAGCAGTACTTC. The full variable domain, in which reference TRBV5-1 and TRBJ2-7 provide the parts outside the CDR3, is KAGVTQTPRYLIKTRGQQVTLSCSPISGHRSVSWYQQTPGQGLQFLFEYFSETQRNKGNFPGRFSGRQFSNSRSEMNVSTLELGDSALYLCASSSVTSDEQYFGPGTRLTVT.

This chain joins TRBV7-2 and TRBJ1-6; 8 nucleotides line up with TRBD1. The germline gives CDR1 SGHTA, CDR2 FQGNSA. V was pared by 9 bases and J by 5 bases, with 3 bases of the junction left unmatched. This CDR3 is 13 amino acids long. The CDR3 DNA reads as TGTGCCAGTAGGGGACAGGATAATTCACCCCTCCACTTT. Amino acid sequence: CASRGQDNSPLHF.

The gene calls are TRBV19 and TRBJ2-7; 9 bases fit TRBD1. The V gene end was trimmed by 5 bases and the J gene end by 7 bases; junction bases not matched to a gene: 12. Germline CDR1 is LNHDA and CDR2 is SQIVND (reference sequence). This CDR3 has 15 residues. The CDR3 DNA sequence: TGTGCCAGTAGTTCACAACTCCGACAGGGGGGTGAGCAGTACTTC. Protein product: CASSSQLRQGGEQYF.